The source of this T cell receptor beta chain is a study of blood T cell repertoires in COVID-19. Study information: COVID-19 samples from acute and convalescent phases originated in the United States, Italy and Spain. Sources were T cells, B-cell-depleted T cells, or PBMCs; the material itself was cDNA or gDNA.

The CDR3 covers 9 residues. Germline loops: CDR1 SGHTA, CDR2 FQGTGA. The V end was cut by 6 bases, the J end by 13 bases, with 9 bases between. Original handling: Reference gene primers were amplified, and this amplification served to estimate nucleated cell counts. Some clones are missing from TCRdb's copy, which holds only in-frame ones; the method was immunoSEQ multiplex PCR. That table furnishes V, J and clone size, whereas the DNA furnished D and trimming. The table has approximately 290,000 clones, 85% to 90% seen once; the top ten hold roughly 0.8%. The sample holds one count of this clone. The chain has TRBV7-3 and TRBJ2-5; D ambiguous. This sequence originates from a man aged 30-40 years with acute or convalescent COVID-19. The sample consisted of peripheral blood. This chain's CDR3 is CASSREVYF. Here the CDR3 DNA reads TGTGCCAGCAGTCGAGAGGTGTACTTC.